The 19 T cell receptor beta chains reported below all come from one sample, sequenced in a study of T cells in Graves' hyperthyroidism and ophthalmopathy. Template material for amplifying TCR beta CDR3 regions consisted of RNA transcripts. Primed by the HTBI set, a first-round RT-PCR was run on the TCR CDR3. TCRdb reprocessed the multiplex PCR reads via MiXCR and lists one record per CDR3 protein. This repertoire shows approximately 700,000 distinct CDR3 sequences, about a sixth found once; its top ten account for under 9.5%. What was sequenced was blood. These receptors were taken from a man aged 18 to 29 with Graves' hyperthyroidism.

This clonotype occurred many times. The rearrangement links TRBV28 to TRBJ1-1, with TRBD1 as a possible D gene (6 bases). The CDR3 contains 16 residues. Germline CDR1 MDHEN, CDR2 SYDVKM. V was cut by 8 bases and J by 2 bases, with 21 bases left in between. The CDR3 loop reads CASGSLWGAENTEAFF. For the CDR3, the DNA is TGTGCCAGCGGCAGTCTGTGGGGGGCGGAAAACACTGAAGCTTTCTTT.

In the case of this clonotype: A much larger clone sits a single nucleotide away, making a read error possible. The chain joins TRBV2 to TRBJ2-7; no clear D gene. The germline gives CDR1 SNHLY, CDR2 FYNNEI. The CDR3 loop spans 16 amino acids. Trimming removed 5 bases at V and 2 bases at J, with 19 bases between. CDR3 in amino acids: CASSLPTRTSPYEQYF. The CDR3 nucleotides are TGTGCCAGCAGTTTGCCTACTCGGACGAGCCCCTACGAGCAGTACTTC. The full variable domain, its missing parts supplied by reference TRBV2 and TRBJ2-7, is EPEVTQTPSHQVTQMGQEVILRCVPISNHLYFYWYRQILGQKVEFLVSFYNNEISEKSEIFDDQFSVERPDGSNFTLKIRSTKLEDSAMYFCASSLPTRTSPYEQYFGPGTRLTVT.

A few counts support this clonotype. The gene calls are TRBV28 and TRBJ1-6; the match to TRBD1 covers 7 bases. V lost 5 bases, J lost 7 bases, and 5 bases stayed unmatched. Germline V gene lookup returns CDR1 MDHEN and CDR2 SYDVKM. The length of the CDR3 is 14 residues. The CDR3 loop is CASSRGGQNSPLHF. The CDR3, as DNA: TGTGCCAGCAGTCGAGGGGGCCAAAATTCACCCCTCCACTTT.

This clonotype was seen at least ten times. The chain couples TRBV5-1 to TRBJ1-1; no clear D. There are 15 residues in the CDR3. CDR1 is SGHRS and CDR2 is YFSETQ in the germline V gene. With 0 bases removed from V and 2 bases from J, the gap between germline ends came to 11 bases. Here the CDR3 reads CASSLVSTFNTEAFF. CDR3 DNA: TGCGCCAGCAGCTTGGTGTCGACATTTAACACTGAAGCTTTCTTT.

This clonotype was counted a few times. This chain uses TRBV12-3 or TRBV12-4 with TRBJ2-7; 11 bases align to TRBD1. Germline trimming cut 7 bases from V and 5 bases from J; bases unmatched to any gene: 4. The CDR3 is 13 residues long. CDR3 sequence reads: CASTDRGLDEQYF. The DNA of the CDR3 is TGTGCCAGCACGGACAGGGGGCTCGACGAGCAGTACTTC.

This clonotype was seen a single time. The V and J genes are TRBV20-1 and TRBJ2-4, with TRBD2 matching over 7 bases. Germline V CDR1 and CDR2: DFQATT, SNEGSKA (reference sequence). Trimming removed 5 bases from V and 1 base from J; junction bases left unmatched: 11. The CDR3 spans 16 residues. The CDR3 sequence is CSAGSGAGDAKNIQYF. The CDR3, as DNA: TGCAGTGCTGGGTCCGGGGCGGGAGATGCCAAAAACATTCAGTACTTC.

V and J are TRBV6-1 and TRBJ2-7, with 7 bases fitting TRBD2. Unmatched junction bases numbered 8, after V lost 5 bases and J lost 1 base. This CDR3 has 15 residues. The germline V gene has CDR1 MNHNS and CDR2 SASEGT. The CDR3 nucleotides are TGTGCCAGCAGTTCCCCGGGACTACTTTCCTACGAGCAGTACTTC. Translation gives CASSSPGLLSYEQYF.

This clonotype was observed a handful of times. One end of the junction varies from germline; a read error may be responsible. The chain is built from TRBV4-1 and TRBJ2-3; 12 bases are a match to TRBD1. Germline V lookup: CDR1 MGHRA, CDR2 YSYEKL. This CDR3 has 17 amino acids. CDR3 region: CASSQVGTGGWTDTQYF. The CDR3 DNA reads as TGCGCCAGCAGTCAAGTAGGGACAGGGGGCTGGACAGATACGCAGTATTTT.

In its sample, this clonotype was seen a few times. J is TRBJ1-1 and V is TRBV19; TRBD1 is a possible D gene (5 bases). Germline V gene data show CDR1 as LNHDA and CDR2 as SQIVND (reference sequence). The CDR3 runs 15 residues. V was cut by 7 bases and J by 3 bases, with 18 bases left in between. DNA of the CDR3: TGTGCCAGTACCAAACCGTCCCGGGACGACACTGAAGCTTTCTTT. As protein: CASTKPSRDDTEAFF.

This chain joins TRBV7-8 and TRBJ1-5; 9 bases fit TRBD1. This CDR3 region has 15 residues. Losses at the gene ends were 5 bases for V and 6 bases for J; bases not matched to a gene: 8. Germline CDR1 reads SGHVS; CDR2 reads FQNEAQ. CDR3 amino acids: CASSPHGTGIQPQHF. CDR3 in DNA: TGTGCCAGCAGCCCCCACGGGACAGGGATTCAGCCCCAGCATTTT.

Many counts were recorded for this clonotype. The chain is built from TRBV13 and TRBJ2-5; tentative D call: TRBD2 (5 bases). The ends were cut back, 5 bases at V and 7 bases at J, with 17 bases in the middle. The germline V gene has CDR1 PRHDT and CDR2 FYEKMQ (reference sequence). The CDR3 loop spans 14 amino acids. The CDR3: CASSPRADSATQYF. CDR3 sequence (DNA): TGTGCCAGCAGCCCGAGGGCGGATAGCGCGACCCAGTACTTC.

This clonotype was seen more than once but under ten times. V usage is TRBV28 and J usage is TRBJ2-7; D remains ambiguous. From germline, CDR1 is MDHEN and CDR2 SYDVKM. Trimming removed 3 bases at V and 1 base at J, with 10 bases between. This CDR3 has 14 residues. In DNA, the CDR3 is TGTGCCAGCAGTTTTGGCTCGTTTTCCTACGAGCAGTACTTC. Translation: CASSFGSFSYEQYF.

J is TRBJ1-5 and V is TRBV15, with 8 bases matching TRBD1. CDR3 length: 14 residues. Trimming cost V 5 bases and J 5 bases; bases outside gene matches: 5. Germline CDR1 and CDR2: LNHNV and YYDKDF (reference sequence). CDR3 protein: CATSRRDRHQPQHF. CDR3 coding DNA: TGTGCCACCAGCCGCCGGGACAGGCATCAGCCCCAGCATTTT.

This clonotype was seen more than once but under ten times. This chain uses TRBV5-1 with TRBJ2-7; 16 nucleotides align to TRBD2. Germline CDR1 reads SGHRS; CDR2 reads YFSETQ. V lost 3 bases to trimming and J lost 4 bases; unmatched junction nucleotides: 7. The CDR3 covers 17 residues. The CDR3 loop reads CASSSGTSGRARYEQYF. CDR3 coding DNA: TGCGCCAGCAGCTCGGGGACTAGCGGGAGGGCGCGGTACGAGCAGTACTTC.

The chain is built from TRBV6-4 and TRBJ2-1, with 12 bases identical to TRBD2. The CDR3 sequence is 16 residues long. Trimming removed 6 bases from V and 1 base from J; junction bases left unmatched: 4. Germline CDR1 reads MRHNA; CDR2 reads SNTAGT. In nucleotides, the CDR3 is TGTGCCAGCAGCATACTAGCGGGAGGTTCCTACAATGAGCAGTTCTTC. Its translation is CASSILAGGSYNEQFF.

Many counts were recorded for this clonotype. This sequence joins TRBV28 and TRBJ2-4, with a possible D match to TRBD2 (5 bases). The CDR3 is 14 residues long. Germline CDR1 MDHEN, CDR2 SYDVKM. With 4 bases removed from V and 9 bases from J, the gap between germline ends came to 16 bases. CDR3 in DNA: TGTGCCAGCAGTTCTCCGGGGAGCATCAGCATTCAGTACTTC. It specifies CASSSPGSISIQYF.

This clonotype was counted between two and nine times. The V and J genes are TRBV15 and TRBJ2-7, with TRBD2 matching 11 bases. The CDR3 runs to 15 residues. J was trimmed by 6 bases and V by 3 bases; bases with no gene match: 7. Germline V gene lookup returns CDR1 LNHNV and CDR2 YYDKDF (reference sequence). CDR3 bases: TGTGCCACCAGCAGCTTACTAGCGGGAGAGGGCGAGCAGTACTTC. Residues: CATSSLLAGEGEQYF.

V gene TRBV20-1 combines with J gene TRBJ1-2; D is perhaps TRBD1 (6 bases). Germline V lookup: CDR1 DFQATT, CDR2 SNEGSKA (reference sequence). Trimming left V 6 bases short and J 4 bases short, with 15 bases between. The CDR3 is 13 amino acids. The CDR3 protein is CSAQLTGSYGYTF. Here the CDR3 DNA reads TGCAGTGCCCAACTCACAGGGTCCTATGGCTACACCTTC.

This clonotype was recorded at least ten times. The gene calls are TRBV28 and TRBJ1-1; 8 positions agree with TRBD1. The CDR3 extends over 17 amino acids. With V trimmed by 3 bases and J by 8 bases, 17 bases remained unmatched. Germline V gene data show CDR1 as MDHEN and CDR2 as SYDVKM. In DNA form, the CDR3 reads TGTGCCAGCAGTTTTCACCACCAATCCGGGACAGGTAAAGAAGCTTTCTTT. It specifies CASSFHHQSGTGKEAFF.